What follows are 21 T cell receptor beta chains derived from one specimen sequenced in a study of cytomegalovirus exposure and HLA in healthy donors. Vbeta (60) and Jbeta (13) primers were used in the PCR. TCRdb's copy holds only in-frame clones and misses some; the assay was immunoSEQ multiplex PCR. There are over 200,000 clones in the sample; around 89% occur only once, and roughly 1% lies in the top ten. The sequenced sample consisted of PBMCs. The receptors here all came from a woman aged 18-30 years in good health and CMV-seronegative.

This chain links TRBV10-3 with TRBJ2-1; possibly TRBD2 for D (6 bases). The germline V gene has CDR1 ENHRY and CDR2 SYGVKD. CDR3 length: 14 amino acids. The V end was cut by 3 bases, the J end by 12 bases, with 18 bases between. The DNA for the CDR3 is TGTGCCATCAGTGACAGCGGGTCCGAGGTAGGGCAGTTCTTC. Translating gives CAISDSGSEVGQFF.

The rearrangement joins TRBV19 to TRBJ2-7; 9 nucleotides match TRBD1. This CDR3 region has 15 residues. J gave up 0 bases and V 10 bases, and 10 bases lay outside the gene matches. Germline loops: CDR1 LNHDA, CDR2 SQIVND (reference sequence). CDR3 in amino acids: CATRRSDRGSYEQYF. CDR3 DNA: TGTGCCACCCGGCGTTCGGACAGGGGCTCCTACGAGCAGTACTTC.

CDR3 loop: CASSLGGTGEAFF. The CDR3, as DNA: TGTGCCAGCAGCTTAGGGGGGACAGGAGAAGCTTTCTTT. This sequence joins TRBV11-2 and TRBJ1-1; 8 bases line up with TRBD1. Germline CDR1 SGHAT, CDR2 FQNNGV. This CDR3 contains 13 residues. V shed 1 base and J 8 bases; nucleotides not matched to a gene: 3.

DNA for the CDR3: TGCGCCAGCAGGGGGCCTGGAAACACCATATATTTT. Protein product: CASRGPGNTIYF. The chain uses TRBV4-1 and TRBJ1-3; possible D gene TRBD1, 5 bases. CDR1 is MGHRA, CDR2 YSYEKL, per germline. The CDR3 consists of 12 residues. Trimming stripped 6 bases from V and 2 bases from J, with 5 bases between.

The V call is TRBV11-2, the J call TRBJ2-3, with 7 bases identical to TRBD1. The CDR3 loop spans 15 amino acids. V was pared by 6 bases and J by 1 base, with 7 bases of the junction left unmatched. Looked up from germline, CDR1 is SGHAT and CDR2 is FQNNGV. The CDR3 region is CASSAVGGRTDTQYF. The CDR3 nucleotides read TGTGCCAGCAGTGCTGTAGGGGGCCGCACAGATACGCAGTATTTT.

The V gene is TRBV7-9, the J gene TRBJ1-4; no firm D call. The CDR3 is 16 residues long. V lost 2 bases and J 5 bases, leaving 15 bases between the germline ends. CDR1 and CDR2 from the germline V gene are SEHNR and FQNEAQ (reference sequence). The CDR3 DNA sequence: TGTGCCAGCAGCTTATGGAGGAACCCTGGGAATGAAAAACTGTTTTTT. Residues: CASSLWRNPGNEKLFF.

This clone has only one observation. The rearrangement uses TRBV7-2 and TRBJ2-1; 9 bases line up with TRBD1. This CDR3 comprises 14 residues. Trimming at V came to 5 bases and at J to 8 bases, leaving 7 bases not matched to a gene. Germline V gives CDR1 SGHTA, CDR2 FQGNSA. CDR3 nucleotides: TGTGCCAGCAGCACTTACAGGGGGCTGTATGAGCAGTTCTTC. Translated: CASSTYRGLYEQFF.

On this clone itself: Germline and junction disagree at one end, which may indicate a read error. The sample holds other DNA sequences that translate to the same CDR3. The chain joins TRBV6-1 to TRBJ1-4, with D maybe TRBD1 (6 bases). Germline CDR1 reads MNHNS; CDR2 reads SASEGT. The length of the CDR3 is 14 residues. The DNA of the CDR3 is TGTGCCAGCAAGCACAGGGAGCGTCAGGAAAAGCTGTTTTTT. It yields the protein CASKHRERQEKLFF.

The rearrangement uses TRBV5-1 and TRBJ1-3; TRBD1 matches at 7 bases. With 0 bases clipped from V and 0 bases from J, the junction kept 6 bases outside the gene matches. Germline V CDR1 and CDR2: SGHRS, YFSETQ. CDR3 length: 17 residues. The CDR3 sequence is CASSLDQGQHSGNTIYF. DNA for the CDR3: TGCGCCAGCAGCTTGGACCAGGGACAGCACTCTGGAAACACCATATATTTT.

To note about this clone: One end of the junction varies from germline; a read error may be responsible. Other DNA sequences in this sample translate to the same CDR3. This sequence joins TRBV6-5 and TRBJ2-7; tentative D call: TRBD1 (6 bases). Germline CDR1 MNHEY, CDR2 SVGAGI. CDR3 size: 13 residues. CDR3 in amino acids: CASMGDISYEQYF. The CDR3 bases are TGCGCCAGCATGGGGGACATTTCCTACGAGCAGTACTTC.

V gene TRBV11-2 combines with J gene TRBJ2-1, with a possible D match to TRBD2 (5 bases). V lost 8 bases to trimming and J lost 7 bases, with 18 bases between them. Germline V gene lookup returns CDR1 SGHAT and CDR2 FQNNGV. This CDR3 comprises 14 residues. The CDR3 here is CASHGLQLWNEQFF. CDR3 nucleotide sequence: TGTGCCAGCCACGGACTGCAGCTTTGGAATGAGCAGTTCTTC. Filled out from reference TRBV11-2 and TRBJ2-1, the complete variable domain reads EAGVAQSPRYKIIEKRQSVAFWCNPISGHATLYWYQQILGQGPKLLIQFQNNGVVDDSQLPKDRFSAERLKGVDSTLKIQPAKLEDSAVYLCASHGLQLWNEQFFGPGTRLTVL.

The CDR3 region is CASESYPNDEAFF. The CDR3 coding sequence is TGTGCCTCCGAATCGTACCCTAACGATGAAGCTTTCTTT. V usage is TRBV30 and J usage is TRBJ1-1; no definite D call. Per the germline V gene, CDR1 is GTSNPN and CDR2 is SVGIG (reference sequence). The CDR3 totals 13 residues. V was trimmed by 7 bases and J by 7 bases, leaving 19 bases between them.

V is TRBV5-1 and J is TRBJ2-1, with D unresolved. Trimming left V 1 base short and J 7 bases short, with 6 bases between. The CDR3 is made up of 12 amino acids. Germline V gene sequence: CDR1 SGHRS, CDR2 YFSETQ. This chain's CDR3 is CASSLSENEQFF. CDR3 bases: TGCGCCAGCAGCTTGTCGGAGAATGAGCAGTTCTTC.

The rearrangement links TRBV7-9 to TRBJ2-7; D remains unclear. Germline-derived CDR1 and CDR2 are SEHNR and FQNEAQ (reference sequence). V was trimmed by 0 bases and J by 2 bases, leaving 8 bases between them. This CDR3 contains 14 residues. As DNA, the CDR3 is TGTGCCAGCAGCTTAGCGAGTCTTCCCTACGAGCAGTACTTC. Translated: CASSLASLPYEQYF.

The genes are TRBV5-1 and TRBJ2-1, with no clear D. V was cut by 0 bases and J by 3 bases, with 4 bases left in between. Germline-derived CDR1 and CDR2 are SGHRS and YFSETQ. The CDR3 has 13 amino acids. The CDR3 reads CASSLADYNEQFF. The CDR3 region has the DNA TGCGCCAGCAGCTTGGCAGACTACAATGAGCAGTTCTTC.

This sequence joins TRBV27 and TRBJ2-5, with 10 bases fitting TRBD2. TRBJ2-7 explains the end of the DNA better; the J call may be wrong. Germline V gene data show CDR1 as MNHEY and CDR2 as SMNVEV (reference sequence). The CDR3 consists of 14 residues. The CDR3 reads CASKRTSGSYEQYF. The CDR3 bases are TGTGCCAGCAAACGGACTAGCGGATCCTACGAGCAGTACTTC.

This chain links TRBV28 with TRBJ2-2, with D possibly matching TRBD2 (5 bases). CDR1 and CDR2 from the germline V gene are MDHEN and SYDVKM. The CDR3 spans 15 residues. With 1 base removed from V and 1 base from J, the gap between germline ends came to 7 bases. The CDR3 bases are TGTGCCAGCAGTTTATTTGGAGGGAACACCGGGGAGCTGTTTTTT. Its protein product is CASSLFGGNTGELFF. The complete variable domain, with remaining parts taken from reference TRBV28 and TRBJ2-2, reads DVKVTQSSRYLVKRTGEKVFLECVQDMDHENMFWYRQDPGLGLRLIYFSYDVKMKEKGDIPEGYSVSREKKERFSLILESASTNQTSMYLCASSLFGGNTGELFFGEGSRLTVL.

The chain joins TRBV7-2 to TRBJ2-4; TRBD2 is a possible D gene (5 bases). Germline CDR1 SGHTA, CDR2 FQGNSA. The V gene lost 6 bases and the J gene lost 1 base, with 16 bases spanning the gap. CDR3 length: 16 amino acids. CDR3 nucleotide sequence: TGTGCCAGCAGTCCAGGACTGGCTGTGGCCAAAAACATTCAGTACTTC. This gives the protein CASSPGLAVAKNIQYF.

The chain employs TRBV4-1 and TRBJ1-1; tentative D call: TRBD1 (6 bases). Germline values: CDR1 MGHRA, CDR2 YSYEKL. This CDR3 has 15 residues. Between the trimmed V and J ends, which lost 4 bases and 2 bases, there was a span of 14 bases. The CDR3 here is CASSPGTWGNTEAFF. In DNA form, the CDR3 reads TGCGCCAGCAGCCCGGGGACATGGGGCAACACTGAAGCTTTCTTT.

V is TRBV5-6 and J is TRBJ1-5, with a tentative D call TRBD1 (6 bases). Trimming removed 3 bases at V and 2 bases at J, with 12 bases between. The CDR3 totals 15 residues. Germline lookup yields CDR1 SGHDT and CDR2 YYEEEE. The CDR3: CASSSTGFGNQPQHF. The CDR3 DNA reads TGTGCCAGCAGCTCGACAGGATTCGGCAATCAGCCCCAGCATTTT.

This clone was seen once. The chain links TRBV4-2 to TRBJ1-1; 7 bases fit TRBD1. The junction had 4 bases not matched to a gene; V was cut back by 3 bases and J by 0 bases. The CDR3 is 15 residues long. The germline V gene encodes CDR1 LGHNA and CDR2 YNFKEQ. DNA for the CDR3: TGTGCCAGCAGCCACGTGGGACAGATGAACACTGAAGCTTTCTTT. The encoded protein is CASSHVGQMNTEAFF.